This T cell receptor beta chain was sequenced during a study of graft-versus-host responses after intestinal transplantation. The repertoire was sequenced with immunoSEQ multiplex PCR; TCRdb's copy has only in-frame clones and lacks some. The sample comprises around 16,000 clones, roughly 86% of which are singletons, and about 6.8% rests with the top ten. Per germline, CDR1 SGHRS and CDR2 YFSETQ. The junction had 9 bases not matched to a gene; V was cut back by 0 bases and J by 6 bases. CDR3 length: 16 amino acids. This chain joins TRBV5-1 and TRBJ2-1, with 7 bases lining up with TRBD2. Sample: bone marrow, taken around 120 days after intestinal transplantation. This TCR came from a human patient who received an intestinal transplant, so some T cells may come from the graft donor. CDR3 DNA: TGCGCCAGCAGCTTGGCTCCTAGCGGCCAATTCAATGAGCAGTTCTTC. This gives the protein CASSLAPSGQFNEQFF.